This section outlines one TCR beta chain sequence together with its context. This record belongs to a study of OX40 agonist ivuxolimab in advanced cancers. This table comes from immunoSEQ multiplex PCR, and its TCRdb copy is limited to in-frame clones, with some not included. The sample contains tens of thousands of clones, roughly nine tenths of which appear only once. Trimming shortened V by 2 bases and J by 7 bases, and 12 bases separated the two germline ends. The CDR3 runs to 14 residues. Per the germline V gene, CDR1 is SGDLS and CDR2 is YYNGEE. Autoimmune disease history or systemic immunosuppression disqualified patients.

The origin of this receptor is an adult with an advanced solid tumor such as melanoma, head and neck, liver or kidney cancer. The sequences come from CD4+ or CD8+ T cells sorted from blood, collected in a trial of the OX40 agonist ivuxolimab. The chain combines TRBV9 with TRBJ1-4; tentative D call: TRBD1 (6 bases). The CDR3 nucleotides are TGTGCCAGCAGCGTCGCAGGGGTCAGTGAAAAACTGTTTTTT. Protein sequence: CASSVAGVSEKLFF.